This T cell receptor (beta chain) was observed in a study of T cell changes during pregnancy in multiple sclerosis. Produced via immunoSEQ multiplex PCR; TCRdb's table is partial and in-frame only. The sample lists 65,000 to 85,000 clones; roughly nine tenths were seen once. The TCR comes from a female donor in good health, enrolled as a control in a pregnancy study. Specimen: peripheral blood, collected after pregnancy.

CDR3 sequence (DNA): TGTGCCAGCAGAAGGACAGGGAACACCGGGGAGCTGTTTTTT. Amino acid sequence: CASRRTGNTGELFF. This chain links TRBV6-5 with TRBJ2-2; 7 nucleotides align to TRBD1. The germline V gene has CDR1 MNHEY and CDR2 SVGAGI. V dropped 6 bases and J dropped 1; count of bases not matched to a gene: 2. This CDR3 has 14 amino acids.